This is a list of T cell receptor beta chains from one sample in a study of T cell responses to AZD1222 COVID-19 vaccine. The data were produced by immunoSEQ multiplex PCR, yet TCRdb's version contains in-frame clones alone and is incomplete. The data show about 44,000 clones, around three quarters seen once. This specimen consisted of peripheral blood, obtained on day 0 of AZD1222 vaccination. These receptor sequences come from an adult in good health. The CDR3 runs from the conserved cysteine through the conserved F or W. Each record gives: J gene, V gene, D gene, CDR3 protein. A D gene is named only where the DNA matches it firmly.

>TRBJ1-2|TRBV28|.
CASSLGTVADGYTF
>TRBJ2-1|TRBV11-2|.
CASSLGGAGSGSYNEQFF
>TRBJ1-2|TRBV19|.
CASSSYSPIRGYHGYTF
>TRBJ2-7|TRBV7-8|.
CASSLGVDTIPYEQYF
>TRBJ2-7|TRBV28|.
CASSLRQLTYEQYF
>TRBJ2-2|TRBV5-1|.
CASSLDPGNTGELFF
>TRBJ1-2|TRBV29-1|.
CSVEPYGRNYGYTF
>TRBJ1-4|TRBV6-5|TRBD1
CASSYSGDRGEKLFF
>TRBJ1-1|TRBV2|.
CASSLYTEAFF
>TRBJ1-3|TRBV7-2|.
CASSSGTLSGNTIYF
>TRBJ1-4|TRBV30|.
CAWSVLREKLFF
>TRBJ1-1|TRBV7-2|TRBD1
CASSSQGVSGNTEAFF
>TRBJ2-5|TRBV5-8|.
CASSWGRNARETQYF
>TRBJ1-2|TRBV10-2|TRBD1
CASSGTGGTTYGYTF
>TRBJ1-5|TRBV7-6|.
CASSTGPLGPQHF
>TRBJ2-1|TRBV5-1|TRBD1
CASSYWGVDRPYNEQFF
>TRBJ1-2|TRBV5-1|.
CASSLGSYGYTF
>TRBJ1-1|TRBV29-1|TRBD1
CSVHRGQGAPEAFF
>TRBJ2-7|TRBV6-2/TRBV6-3|TRBD1
CASSSGTGWVYEQYF
>TRBJ1-4|TRBV1|.
CTSSRGRGPNEKLFF
>TRBJ2-3|TRBV12-5|TRBD2
CASGPRGTLNTDTQYF
>TRBJ1-5|TRBV6-5|TRBD1
CASRGQYDQPQHF
>TRBJ2-5|TRBV6-5|TRBD1
CASRPTGAQETQYF
>TRBJ1-6|TRBV10-2|TRBD1
CASRDLTGGSPLHF
>TRBJ1-5|TRBV24-1|.
CATSDPQDFNQPQHF
>TRBJ1-1|TRBV25-1|TRBD1
CASSENSPGQGGKTEAFF
>TRBJ2-7|TRBV6-5|TRBD1
CASSRSGGAEQYF
>TRBJ1-1|TRBV2|.
CASSEELLNTEAFF
>TRBJ1-3|TRBV15|.
CATSRDRRGNTIYF
>TRBJ1-2|TRBV7-8|.
CASSHILQGVYGYTF
>TRBJ1-1|TRBV28|TRBD1
CASQGWTEAFF
>TRBJ2-1|TRBV30|TRBD2
CAWSALAGGPNEQFF
>TRBJ1-2|TRBV4-3|TRBD1
CASSQELGGVGGYTF
>TRBJ1-1|TRBV19|.
CASSPTGGFTEAFF
>TRBJ1-1|TRBV18|.
CASSQVYTEAFF